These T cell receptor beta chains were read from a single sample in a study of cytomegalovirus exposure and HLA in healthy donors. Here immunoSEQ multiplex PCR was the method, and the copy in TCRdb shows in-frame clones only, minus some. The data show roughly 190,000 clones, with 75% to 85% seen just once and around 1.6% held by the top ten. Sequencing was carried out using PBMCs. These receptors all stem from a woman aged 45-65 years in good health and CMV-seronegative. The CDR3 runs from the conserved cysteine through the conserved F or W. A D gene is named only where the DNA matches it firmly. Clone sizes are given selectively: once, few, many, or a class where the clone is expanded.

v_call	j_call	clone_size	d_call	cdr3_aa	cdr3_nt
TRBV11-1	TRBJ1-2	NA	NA	CASSQGYGYTF	TGTGCCAGCAGTCAGGGGTATGGCTACACCTTC
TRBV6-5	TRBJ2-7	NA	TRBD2	CASSLTSGPYEQYF	TGTGCCAGCAGTTTGACTAGCGGGCCGTACGAGCAGTACTTC
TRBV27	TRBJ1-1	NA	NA	CASRRTGIAEAFF	TGTGCCAGCAGGAGAACAGGGATCGCTGAAGCTTTCTTT
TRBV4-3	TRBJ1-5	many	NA	CASSQARGNQPQHF	TGCGCCAGCAGCCAAGCGAGGGGCAATCAGCCCCAGCATTTT
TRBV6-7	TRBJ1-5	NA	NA	CASSSTWDTRGNQPQHF	TGTGCCAGCAGTTCTACCTGGGACACCCGGGGCAATCAGCCCCAGCATTTT
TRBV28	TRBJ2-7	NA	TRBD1	CASSLGGLFLSSYEQYF	TGTGCCAGCAGCCTAGGGGGCCTCTTTTTAAGCTCCTACGAGCAGTACTTC
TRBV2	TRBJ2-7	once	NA	CASSPQGLSTSEQYF	TGTGCCAGCAGCCCACAGGGACTATCCACTTCCGAGCAGTACTTC
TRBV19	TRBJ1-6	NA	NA	CASSMSQGYNSPLHF	TGTGCCAGTAGTATGTCCCAGGGCTATAATTCACCCCTCCACTTT
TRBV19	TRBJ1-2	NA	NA	CASRTGDAGDYGYTF	TGTGCCAGTAGGACAGGCGACGCGGGCGACTATGGCTACACCTTC
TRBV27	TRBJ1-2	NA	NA	CASSSSDRPSAGYTF	TGTGCCAGCAGTAGTTCCGACAGGCCGTCCGCTGGCTACACCTTC
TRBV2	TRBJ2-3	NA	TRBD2	CASNHRAGTTDTQYF	TGTGCCAGCAACCACCGAGCGGGGACCACAGATACGCAGTATTTT
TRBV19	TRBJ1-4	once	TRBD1	CASRSGTGVEKLFF	TGTGCCAGCAGGTCCGGGACAGGGGTCGAAAAACTGTTTTTT
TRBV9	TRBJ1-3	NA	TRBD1	CASSVYRDRGNFGNTIYF	TGTGCCAGCAGCGTATATAGGGACAGGGGAAATTTTGGAAACACCATATATTTT
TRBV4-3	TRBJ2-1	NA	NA	CASSQDHPRIYNEQFF	TGCGCCAGCAGCCAAGATCACCCCAGGATCTACAATGAGCAGTTCTTC
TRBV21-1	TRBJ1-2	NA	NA	CASSNWDRAARGYTF	TGTGCCAGCAGCAATTGGGACAGGGCAGCAAGAGGCTACACCTTC
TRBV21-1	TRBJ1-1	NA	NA	CASSKDRADTEAFF	TGTGCCAGCAGCAAGGACAGGGCGGACACTGAAGCTTTCTTT
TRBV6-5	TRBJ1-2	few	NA	CASSYLRGDGYTF	TGTGCCAGCAGTTACCTGCGGGGGGATGGCTACACCTTC
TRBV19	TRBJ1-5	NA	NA	CASSGGQGLQPQHF	TGTGCCAGTAGCGGGGGGCAGGGACTTCAGCCCCAGCATTTT